Shown below are 28 T cell receptor beta chains from a single sample sequenced in a study of post-analysis software for immune sequencing data. Overall study results and limits: Patients carried roughly 5 TRBV segments more frequently than controls did, and TRBV5-6, TRBV5-1 and TRBV20-1 were among them.

The TCR beta cDNA libraries carried unique molecular identifiers. MiXCR was run by TCRdb on the PCR reads, yielding one entry per CDR3 protein. The sample comprises over 150,000 distinct CDR3 sequences, about 30% of which are singletons, and about 1.6% rests with the top ten. For these TCRs, the target antigens are not known. Specimen: blood. The receptors derive from a girl aged 5-17 years with multiple sclerosis.

This chain uses TRBV11-2 with TRBJ2-1; D is unclear. The CDR3 runs to 12 residues. The germline gives CDR1 SGHAT, CDR2 FQNNGV. The V end was cut by 4 bases, the J end by 4 bases, with 5 bases between. The DNA for the CDR3 is TGTGCCAGCAGCTACACGTACAATGAGCAGTTCTTC. This gives the protein CASSYTYNEQFF.

Details on this clonotype: A much larger clone sits a single nucleotide away, making a read error possible. V is TRBV10-2 and J is TRBJ2-3; TRBD2 agrees at 10 bases. Germline-derived CDR1 and CDR2 are WSHSY and SAAADI. This CDR3 is 15 amino acids long. V dropped 4 bases and J dropped 4; count of bases not matched to a gene: 5. This CDR3 reads CASSVGAGGSDTQYF. CDR3 bases: TGCGCCAGCAGTGTGGGAGCGGGAGGGTCAGATACGCAGTATTTT.

Many counts were recorded for this clonotype. The rearrangement joins TRBV12-3 or TRBV12-4 to TRBJ1-6; D is possibly TRBD1 (5 bases). There are 14 residues in the CDR3. Trimming pared 4 bases from V and 10 bases from J, leaving 14 bases between. In DNA form, the CDR3 reads TGTGCCAGCAGTTCACAGGCATGGGACTCACCCCTCCACTTT. Amino acids: CASSSQAWDSPLHF.

This sequence joins TRBV11-3 and TRBJ2-3; D is perhaps TRBD2 (6 bases). This CDR3 contains 12 residues. Germline V gene lookup returns CDR1 SGHNT and CDR2 YENEEA. Trimming shortened V by 5 bases and J by 9 bases, and 12 bases separated the two germline ends. CDR3 amino acids: CASSKSGGTQYF. The DNA of the CDR3 is TGTGCCAGCAGCAAGTCAGGAGGGACGCAGTATTTT.

This clonotype was counted many times. CDR3 protein: CSVGKRGGSYEQYF. The CDR3 nucleotides are TGCAGCGTTGGAAAGCGGGGGGGGTCCTACGAGCAGTACTTC. The chain carries TRBV29-1 and TRBJ2-7; 10 nucleotides agree with TRBD2. V was clipped by 4 bases and J by 1 base; unmatched bases: 4. The germline CDR1 and CDR2 sequences are SQVTM and ANQGSEA. There are 14 residues in the CDR3.

On this clonotype: This sequence may be a read error, since a much larger clone differs from it by one base. The V call is TRBV5-1, the J call TRBJ2-1; D gene uncertain. Matching the DNA end better, TRBJ2-7 makes the J call doubtful. Germline CDR1 and CDR2: SGHRS and YFSETQ. CDR3 size: 15 residues. Here the CDR3 DNA reads TGCGCCAGCAGCTCGGACCCCCAGCCCTACAATGAGCAGTACTTC. Translation: CASSSDPQPYNEQYF.

Details on this clonotype: A clone one base away is much larger, so this may be a read error. The chain joins TRBV4-2 to TRBJ2-5, with D possibly matching TRBD1 (7 bases). V lost 1 base and J 1 base, leaving 16 bases between the germline ends. Germline V gene lookup returns CDR1 LGHNA and CDR2 YNFKEQ. This CDR3 spans 17 amino acids. The CDR3 spells CASSQVPRGRSQETQYF. In nucleotides, the CDR3 is TGTGCCAGCAGCCAAGTACCCAGGGGGAGGAGCCAAGAGACCCAGTACTTC.

This chain uses TRBV20-1 with TRBJ1-5; D possibly corresponds to TRBD1 (5 bases). The V gene's germline CDR1 is DFQATT and CDR2 SNEGSKA (reference sequence). Trimming left V 3 bases short and J 3 bases short, with 6 bases between. The CDR3 is made up of 12 amino acids. The CDR3 DNA reads as TGCAGTGCTAGGGGGCTCAATCAGCCCCAGCATTTT. Amino acid sequence: CSARGLNQPQHF.

This clonotype was seen a few times. The chain has TRBV2 and TRBJ2-7; TRBD1 matches at 7 bases. The CDR3 loop spans 12 amino acids. CDR1 and CDR2 (germline): SNHLY, FYNNEI. Trimming removed 10 bases from V and 4 bases from J; junction bases left unmatched: 7. The CDR3 sequence: CAKETGSYEQYF. The DNA for the CDR3 is TGTGCCAAAGAGACAGGGTCGTACGAGCAGTACTTC.

This clonotype appeared many times. This chain uses TRBV4-1 with TRBJ2-7; weak D call: TRBD2 (6 bases). CDR3 length: 15 residues. Trimming pared 4 bases from V and 1 base from J, leaving 14 bases between. Germline CDR1 reads MGHRA; CDR2 reads YSYEKL. The chain's CDR3 is CASSPRSGLSYEQYF. The CDR3 nucleotides are TGCGCCAGCAGCCCCCGGAGCGGACTATCCTACGAGCAGTACTTC.

The V call is TRBV14, the J call TRBJ1-2; D unresolved. Trimming shortened V by 1 base and J by 10 bases, and 10 bases separated the two germline ends. The CDR3 runs to 12 residues. Germline lookup yields CDR1 SGHDN and CDR2 FVKESK. CDR3 region: CASSQGDTYYTF. The CDR3 nucleotides read TGTGCCAGCAGCCAAGGCGACACTTACTACACCTTC.

The CDR3 reads CASRIQGDTEAFF. The CDR3 nucleotides read TGTGCCAGCAGAATACAGGGGGACACTGAAGCTTTCTTT. The chain links TRBV6-5 to TRBJ1-1; 8 bases fit TRBD1. The CDR3 length is 13 residues. CDR1 and CDR2 (germline): MNHEY, SVGAGI. V was pared by 6 bases and J by 3 bases, with 3 bases of the junction left unmatched.

The chain joins TRBV12-3 or TRBV12-4 to TRBJ2-5; D not resolved. Trimming shortened V by 6 bases and J by 0 bases, and 8 bases separated the two germline ends. CDR3 length equals 13 residues. CDR3 bases: TGTGCCAGCAGAAACGGAAACCAAGAGACCCAGTACTTC. Amino acids: CASRNGNQETQYF.

This clonotype was seen many times. The genes are TRBV20-1 and TRBJ2-7, with D tentatively TRBD1 (5 bases). This CDR3 has 14 residues. Germline V gene data show CDR1 as DFQATT and CDR2 as SNEGSKA (reference sequence). V was shortened by 3 bases and J by 3 bases, with 15 bases between the two germline ends. CDR3 nucleotides: TGCAGTGCTAGGGGCCCAGGGCATCTCTACGAGCAGTACTTC. It specifies CSARGPGHLYEQYF.

The rearrangement uses TRBV20-1 and TRBJ2-2; 13 nucleotides agree with TRBD2. Germline trimming cut 6 bases from V and 4 bases from J; bases unmatched to any gene: 2. Germline V gene sequence: CDR1 DFQATT, CDR2 SNEGSKA (reference sequence). The CDR3 is 14 residues long. The CDR3 DNA sequence: TGCAGTGCCCGACTAGCGGGAGGCACCGGGGAGCTGTTTTTT. Translation gives CSARLAGGTGELFF.

This clonotype was recorded only once. A much bigger clone sits one base away, suggesting this may be a read error. The V gene is TRBV7-9, the J gene TRBJ2-7, with D uncertain. CDR3 size: 12 residues. The germline CDR1 and CDR2 sequences are SEHNR and FQNEAQ (reference sequence). Deletions cut 2 bases from V and 6 bases from J, with 8 bases between. The CDR3 nucleotides are TGTGCCAGCAGCTTAATGCGGACCGAGCAGTACTTC. This gives the protein CASSLMRTEQYF.

This clonotype was seen ten or more times. The CDR3 sequence is CASSFAGGSYNEQFF. CDR3 nucleotides: TGCGCCAGCAGCTTTGCGGGGGGCTCCTACAATGAGCAGTTCTTC. J is TRBJ2-1 and V is TRBV5-1; 8 bases align to TRBD2. This CDR3 is built from 15 residues. Trimming took 2 bases from V and 0 from J; bases not matched to a gene: 1. Looked up from germline, CDR1 is SGHRS and CDR2 is YFSETQ.

About this clonotype itself: An end of the junction does not agree with germline; a read error may underlie this. This chain links TRBV18 with TRBJ1-1; D unresolved. The CDR3 covers 16 residues. CDR1 is KGHSH and CDR2 is LQKENI in the germline V gene. The CDR3 nucleotides read TGTGCTAGCTCACCAAGGCAGTCAGTGTTAGACACTGAAGCTTTCTTT. Encoded protein: CASSPRQSVLDTEAFF.

With respect to this clonotype: This may be a read error: a much more frequent sequence differs by one nucleotide. The V gene is TRBV10-3, the J gene TRBJ2-7; TRBD2 aligns across 8 bases. V gave up 7 bases and J gave up 7 bases; unmatched junction bases: 9. This CDR3 region has 13 residues. Germline CDR1 and CDR2: ENHRY and SYGVKD. The CDR3 DNA reads TGTGCCATCACGGAGCGGGAGAAGGATGAGCAGTACTTC. Its translation: CAITEREKDEQYF.

The rearrangement links TRBV5-1 to TRBJ2-7, with D perhaps matching TRBD1 or TRBD2 (6 bases each). Trimming cost V 4 bases and J 0 bases, with 20 bases left between them. CDR3 size: 17 residues. CDR1 is SGHRS, CDR2 YFSETQ, per germline. CDR3: CASSPVSMGGFSYEQYF. DNA for the CDR3: TGCGCCAGCAGCCCTGTGTCAATGGGGGGCTTCTCCTACGAGCAGTACTTC. Supplemented by reference TRBV5-1 and TRBJ2-7, the full variable domain reads KAGVTQTPRYLIKTRGQQVTLSCSPISGHRSVSWYQQTPGQGLQFLFEYFSETQRNKGNFPGRFSGRQFSNSRSEMNVSTLELGDSALYLCASSPVSMGGFSYEQYFGPGTRLTVT.

This clonotype was detected once. One base away lies a much larger clone, so this may be a sequencing read error. This is likely a read error, given that the CDR3 carries no conserved phenylalanine or tryptophan at its end. The chain recombines TRBV5-4 with TRBJ1-1; TRBD1 agrees at 7 bases. CDR1 and CDR2 (germline): SGHNT, YYREEE (reference sequence). J gave up 4 bases and V 1 base, and 1 base lay outside the gene matches. CDR3 length: 13 residues. CDR3 nucleotides: TGTGCCAGCAGCTTGTCAGGGGGCACTGAAGCTTTCCTT. It codes for CASSLSGGTEAFL.

Comments on this clonotype: Being one base from a much bigger clone, this may be a read error. The genes are TRBV5-1 and TRBJ2-1, with 7 bases aligning to TRBD1. The CDR3 length is 16 residues. The V gene end was trimmed by 4 bases and the J gene end by 7 bases; junction bases not matched to a gene: 14. Germline-derived CDR1 and CDR2 are SGHRS and YFSETQ. The CDR3 bases are TGCGCCAGCAGCAGCTACCGGAACAGGGGAAGAAATGAGCAGTTCTTC. Its translation is CASSSYRNRGRNEQFF.

Concerning this clonotype: One end of the junction does not line up with germline, which may come from a read error. The chain recombines TRBV7-7 with TRBJ2-5; 8 bases line up with TRBD1. CDR1 is SSHAT and CDR2 is FNYEAQ in the germline V gene (reference sequence). The CDR3 consists of 13 residues. The CDR3 nucleotides read TGTGCTAGCAGCCCCACAGGGGGAGAGACCCAGTACTTC. It codes for CASSPTGGETQYF.

The chain carries TRBV18 and TRBJ2-1; 7 positions agree with TRBD1. CDR3 length: 15 amino acids. The germline CDR1 and CDR2 sequences are KGHSH and LQKENI. J gave up 10 bases and V 5 bases, and 14 bases lay outside the gene matches. CDR3 residues: CASSATGSGFYEQFF. CDR3 nucleotides: TGTGCCAGCTCAGCGACAGGGTCCGGATTCTACGAGCAGTTCTTC.

This clonotype has more than one count but fewer than ten. The chain combines TRBV5-1 with TRBJ2-1; 13 bases match TRBD2. V lost 3 bases, J lost 2 bases, and 5 bases stayed unmatched. This CDR3 is 17 amino acids long. Germline CDR1 and CDR2: SGHRS and YFSETQ. The CDR3 nucleotides are TGCGCCAGCAGCTCGGGGACTAGCGGGACCACCTACAATGAGCAGTTCTTC. Its protein is CASSSGTSGTTYNEQFF.

The sample holds many counts of this clonotype. The V call is TRBV27, the J call TRBJ1-2; 7 bases are a match to TRBD1. With 7 bases clipped from V and 8 bases from J, the junction kept 7 bases outside the gene matches. The germline V gene encodes CDR1 MNHEY and CDR2 SMNVEV (reference sequence). The CDR3 is 12 residues long. CDR3 sequence reads: CASKTGPYGYTF. Written as DNA, the CDR3 is TGTGCCAGCAAGACAGGGCCCTACGGCTACACCTTC.

The chain joins TRBV19 to TRBJ2-5; 9 nucleotides agree with TRBD1. This CDR3 is built from 15 residues. Germline loops: CDR1 LNHDA, CDR2 SQIVND (reference sequence). Trimming at V came to 4 bases and at J to 4 bases, leaving 7 bases not matched to a gene. The CDR3 nucleotides are TGTGCCAGTAGTACGCGCACAGGGGGCGCAGAGACCCAGTACTTC. Translated, it gives CASSTRTGGAETQYF.

The V gene is TRBV5-1, the J gene TRBJ1-1; D gene unclear. Germline lookup yields CDR1 SGHRS and CDR2 YFSETQ. The length of the CDR3 is 15 residues. V lost 0 bases and J lost 3, with 12 bases in between. The CDR3 here is CASSLESVTHTEAFF. CDR3 nucleotide sequence: TGCGCCAGCAGCTTGGAGTCGGTAACCCACACTGAAGCTTTCTTT.